Each of the 21 T cell receptor beta chains below was sequenced from the same sample in a study of technical replicates of blood from several donors. Assay used: immunoSEQ multiplex PCR; TCRdb lists only in-frame clones, some missing. The sample includes 98,000 or so clones, about 95% of them seen just once. The specimen sequenced was T cells isolated from PBMCs. Source of these receptors: a human donor in good health.

The chain joins TRBV28 to TRBJ2-2; D is unclear. The ends were cut back, 5 bases at V and 4 bases at J, with 5 bases in the middle. The CDR3 contains 12 residues. Germline CDR1 MDHEN, CDR2 SYDVKM. CDR3 DNA sequence: TGTGCCAGCAGTCCCCTCACCGGGGAGCTGTTTTTT. It specifies CASSPLTGELFF.

The chain recombines TRBV27 with TRBJ1-3; 7 bases align to TRBD1. The germline V gene has CDR1 MNHEY and CDR2 SMNVEV (reference sequence). The CDR3 has 16 amino acids. V trimming: 6 bases; J trimming: 0 bases; junction bases outside the gene matches: 8. As DNA, the CDR3 is TGTGCCAGCAGCCTTAAATCAGGGGGCTCTGGAAACACCATATATTTT. Translating it yields CASSLKSGGSGNTIYF.

The chain combines TRBV5-4 with TRBJ1-3, with 7 nucleotides matching TRBD1. Losses at the gene ends were 2 bases for V and 5 bases for J; bases not matched to a gene: 7. The CDR3 totals 15 residues. CDR1 is SGHNT, CDR2 YYREEE, per germline (reference sequence). DNA of the CDR3: TGTGCCAGCAGCTTTTTGGAAGGGGGCCGAAACACCATATATTTT. Translated, it gives CASSFLEGGRNTIYF. Supplemented by reference TRBV5-4 and TRBJ1-3, the full variable domain reads ETGVTQSPTHLIKTRGQQVTLRCSSQSGHNTVSWYQQALGQGPQFIFQYYREEENGRGNFPPRFSGLQFPNYSSELNVNALELDDSALYLCASSFLEGGRNTIYFGEGSWLTVV.

The V call is TRBV7-2, the J call TRBJ2-6, with TRBD1 as a possible D gene (6 bases). The CDR3 is 16 residues long. Trimming pared 2 bases from V and 2 bases from J, leaving 10 bases between. The V gene's germline CDR1 is SGHTA and CDR2 FQGNSA. The CDR3 spells CASSLSSGAGANVLTF. CDR3 DNA sequence: TGTGCCAGCAGCTTAAGTTCAGGGGCTGGGGCCAACGTCCTGACTTTC. Drawing the rest from reference TRBV7-2 and TRBJ2-6, the complete variable domain is GAGVSQSPSNKVTEKGKDVELRCDPISGHTALYWYRQSLGQGLEFLIYFQGNSAPDKSGLPSDRFSAERTGGSVSTLTIQRTQQEDSAVYLCASSLSSGAGANVLTFGAGSRLTVL.

This sequence joins TRBV28 and TRBJ1-1; D not certain. CDR1 and CDR2 from the germline V gene are MDHEN and SYDVKM. Trimming removed 2 bases at V and 1 base at J, with 11 bases between. The CDR3 is 15 amino acids. CDR3: CASSLNRHPNTEAFF. The DNA of the CDR3 is TGTGCCAGCAGTTTAAATAGACACCCGAACACTGAAGCTTTCTTT.

As to this clone: An end of the junction differs from the germline gene, which may be a read error. V and J are TRBV10-2 and TRBJ2-2; 8 bases agree with TRBD1. Germline CDR1 is WSHSY and CDR2 is SAAADI. The CDR3 is 14 amino acids. CDR3 DNA: TGCACCAGCAGAAACCAGGGGGCTGCCGGGGAGCTGTTTTTT. Its protein is CTSRNQGAAGELFF.

The chain recombines TRBV6-5 with TRBJ1-1; a possible D gene is TRBD1 (5 bases). Germline loops: CDR1 MNHEY, CDR2 SVGAGI. V dropped 6 bases and J dropped 1 base, with 12 bases sitting between them. This CDR3 contains 14 residues. CDR3 sequence reads: CASRDTQANTEAFF. The CDR3 coding sequence is TGTGCCAGCAGGGACACCCAAGCGAACACTGAAGCTTTCTTT.

CDR3 nucleotides: TGTGCCAGCAGCCCCTCAGGGGGCTTGATCTATGGCTACACCTTC. Its translation: CASSPSGGLIYGYTF. This chain links TRBV7-9 with TRBJ1-2; 8 bases agree with TRBD1. This CDR3 spans 15 amino acids. The germline gives CDR1 SEHNR, CDR2 FQNEAQ (reference sequence). J lost 4 bases, V lost 5 bases, and 9 bases had no gene match.

The rearrangement uses TRBV9 and TRBJ2-3, with D possibly matching TRBD1 (6 bases). Trimming stripped 4 bases from V and 4 bases from J, with 16 bases between. Germline V CDR1 and CDR2: SGDLS, YYNGEE. CDR3 size: 15 residues. CDR3 nucleotide sequence: TGTGCCAGCAGCCCCCGACAGGTTGGATCAGATACGCAGTATTTT. Translation gives CASSPRQVGSDTQYF. Full variable domain (outside the CDR3, taken from reference TRBV9 and TRBJ2-3): DSGVTQTPKHLITATGQRVTLRCSPRSGDLSVYWYQQSLDQGLQFLIQYYNGEERAKGNILERFSAQQFPDLHSELNLSSLELGDSALYFCASSPRQVGSDTQYFGPGTRLTVL.

The CDR3 protein is CASRKFGEETQYF. CDR3 DNA sequence: TGTGCCAGCAGGAAGTTCGGGGAAGAGACCCAGTACTTC. The chain links TRBV2 to TRBJ2-5; TRBD2 is a possible D gene (5 bases). The germline V gene encodes CDR1 SNHLY and CDR2 FYNNEI. The V and J ends lost 6 bases and 3 bases respectively, with 11 bases between them. This CDR3 is 13 amino acids long.

This clone was observed a single time. The chain recombines TRBV18 with TRBJ2-7; 7 nucleotides agree with TRBD1. Germline lookup yields CDR1 KGHSH and CDR2 LQKENI. The CDR3 loop spans 14 amino acids. The junction had 4 bases not matched to a gene; V was cut back by 3 bases and J by 2 bases. CDR3 residues: CASSPDRRTYEQYF. CDR3 nucleotides: TGTGCCAGCTCACCGGACAGGAGAACCTACGAGCAGTACTTC. The variable domain in full, with the rest retrieved from reference TRBV18 and TRBJ2-7, is NAGVMQNPRHLVRRRGQEARLRCSPMKGHSHVYWYRQLPEEGLKFMVYLQKENIIDESGMPKERFSAEFPKEGPSILRIQQVVRGDSAAYFCASSPDRRTYEQYFGPGTRLTVT.

This rearrangement joins TRBV21-1 to TRBJ2-7; the table's D call of TRBD1 was not tested on the DNA. TRBV21-1 is termed a pseudogene. The CDR3 extends over 16 amino acids. CDR3 sequence (DNA): TGTGCCAGCAGCAAAATGGACATACCGACCTCCTACGAGCAGTACTTC. Amino acid sequence: CASSKMDIPTSYEQYF.

This chain links TRBV28 with TRBJ2-3, with 7 bases lining up with TRBD2. The V gene's germline CDR1 is MDHEN and CDR2 SYDVKM. The CDR3 totals 15 residues. The V segment lost 4 bases and the J segment 0 bases; nucleotides outside the gene matches: 4. The CDR3 sequence: CASSSLAESTDTQYF. The CDR3 DNA follows: TGTGCCAGCAGTTCCCTAGCGGAGAGCACAGATACGCAGTATTTT.

The J gene is TRBJ1-2, the V gene TRBV7-6, with 8 bases lining up with TRBD1. Germline V lookup: CDR1 SGHVS, CDR2 FNYEAQ. This CDR3 is built from 17 residues. J gave up 3 bases and V 2 bases, and 11 bases lay outside the gene matches. The DNA for the CDR3 is TGTGCCAGCAGCTTATCGGACCCGGACAGGGAAGACTATGGCTACACCTTC. It codes for CASSLSDPDREDYGYTF.

The count of this clone is one. The chain is built from TRBV4-1 and TRBJ2-7; TRBD1 matches at 8 bases. The CDR3 covers 16 residues. V lost 1 base and J lost 0; bases outside the gene matches: 5. CDR1 MGHRA and CDR2 YSYEKL come from the germline V gene. CDR3 DNA: TGCGCCAGCAGCCAAGTAGGGACAGGACCCTCCTACGAGCAGTACTTC. Translated: CASSQVGTGPSYEQYF.

This rearrangement joins TRBV9 to TRBJ2-7; possibly TRBD1 for D (6 bases). The V gene's germline CDR1 is SGDLS and CDR2 YYNGEE. CDR3 size: 15 residues. The V end lost 4 bases, the J end lost 3 bases, and 17 bases lay between the germline ends. The CDR3 loop reads CASSPQRQVFYEQYF. CDR3 bases: TGTGCCAGCAGCCCCCAAAGACAGGTTTTCTACGAGCAGTACTTC.

V gene TRBV6-5 combines with J gene TRBJ1-6, with 9 bases lining up with TRBD1. Germline CDR1 MNHEY, CDR2 SVGAGI. Trimming cost V 0 bases and J 10 bases; bases outside gene matches: 7. This CDR3 has 16 residues. Here the CDR3 DNA reads TGTGCCAGCAGTTACTCCTGGGGGACAGGGAACTCACCCCTCCACTTT. Its translation is CASSYSWGTGNSPLHF.

The chain couples TRBV4-2 to TRBJ1-5; maybe TRBD1 (5 bases). The CDR3 extends over 15 amino acids. V was pared by 5 bases and J by 1 base, with 12 bases between. Germline assignment: CDR1 LGHNA and CDR2 YNFKEQ. CDR3 in amino acids: CASSEQGMSNQPQHF. DNA for the CDR3: TGTGCCAGCAGCGAGCAGGGAATGAGCAATCAGCCCCAGCATTTT.

This chain uses TRBV6-5 with TRBJ1-2; D is undetermined. The V end was cut by 0 bases, the J end by 4 bases, with 9 bases between. The CDR3 contains 14 residues. Germline values: CDR1 MNHEY, CDR2 SVGAGI. CDR3 protein: CASSYSGWAYGYTF. The CDR3 DNA reads as TGTGCCAGCAGTTACTCGGGTTGGGCCTATGGCTACACCTTC.

This clone occurred once. This sequence joins TRBV5-8 and TRBJ1-2; D might be TRBD1 (5 bases). This CDR3 comprises 15 residues. Germline assignment: CDR1 SGHTS and CDR2 YDEGEE. V was clipped by 4 bases and J by 5 bases, with 18 bases between them. In DNA form, the CDR3 reads TGTGCCAGCAGCCAAAGGCAGGGTATAGGTTATGGCTACACCTTC. It is translated as CASSQRQGIGYGYTF.

The rearrangement links TRBV6-5 to TRBJ1-2; no firm D call. CDR3 length equals 14 residues. Germline V gives CDR1 MNHEY, CDR2 SVGAGI. Trimming took 2 bases from V and 5 from J, leaving 12 bases between them. The CDR3 spells CASSYGNSPYGYTF. CDR3 coding DNA: TGTGCCAGCAGTTACGGTAACAGTCCATATGGCTACACCTTC.